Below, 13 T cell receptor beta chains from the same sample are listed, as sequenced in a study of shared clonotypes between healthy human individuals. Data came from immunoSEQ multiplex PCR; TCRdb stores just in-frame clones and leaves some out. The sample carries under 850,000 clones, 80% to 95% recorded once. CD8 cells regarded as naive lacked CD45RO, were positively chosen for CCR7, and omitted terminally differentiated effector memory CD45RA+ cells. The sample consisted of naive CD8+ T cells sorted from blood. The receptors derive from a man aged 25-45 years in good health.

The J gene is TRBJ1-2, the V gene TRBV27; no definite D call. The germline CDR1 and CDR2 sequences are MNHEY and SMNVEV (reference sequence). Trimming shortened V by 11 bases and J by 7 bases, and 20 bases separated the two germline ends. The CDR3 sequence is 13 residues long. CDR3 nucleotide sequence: TGTGCCCGTTGTTCACCGGAGTCTACTGGCTACACCTTC. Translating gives CARCSPESTGYTF.

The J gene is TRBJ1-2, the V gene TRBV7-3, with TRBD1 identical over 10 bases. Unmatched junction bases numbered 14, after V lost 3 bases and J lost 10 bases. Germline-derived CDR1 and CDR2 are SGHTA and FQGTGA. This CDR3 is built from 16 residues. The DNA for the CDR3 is TGTGCCAGCAGCTTCGGTACCGCCGAGACAGGGGGCGTCTACACCTTC. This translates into CASSFGTAETGGVYTF. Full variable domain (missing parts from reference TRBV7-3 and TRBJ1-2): GAGVSQTPSNKVTEKGKYVELRCDPISGHTALYWYRQSLGQGPEFLIYFQGTGAADDSGLPNDRFFAVRPEGSVSTLKIQRTERGDSAVYLCASSFGTAETGGVYTFGSGTRLTVV.

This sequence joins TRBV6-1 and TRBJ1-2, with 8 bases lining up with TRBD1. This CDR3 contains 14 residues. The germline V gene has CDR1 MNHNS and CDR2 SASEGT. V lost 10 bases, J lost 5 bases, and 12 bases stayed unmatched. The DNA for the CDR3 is TGTGCCACCTTATGGGACAGGACACTATATGGCTACACCTTC. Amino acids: CATLWDRTLYGYTF.

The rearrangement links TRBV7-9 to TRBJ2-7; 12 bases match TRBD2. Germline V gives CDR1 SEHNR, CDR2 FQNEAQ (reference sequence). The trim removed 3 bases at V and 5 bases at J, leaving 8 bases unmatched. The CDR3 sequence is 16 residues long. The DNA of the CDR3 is TGTGCCAGCAGCTTTAGTATACTAGCGGGAGGAAACGAGCAGTACTTC. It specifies CASSFSILAGGNEQYF.

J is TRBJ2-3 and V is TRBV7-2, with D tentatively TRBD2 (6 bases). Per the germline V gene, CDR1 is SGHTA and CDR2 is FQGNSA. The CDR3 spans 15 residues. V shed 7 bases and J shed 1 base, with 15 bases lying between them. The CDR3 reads CASIHPGSGTDTQYF. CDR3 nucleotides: TGTGCCAGCATCCACCCCGGGAGTGGCACAGATACGCAGTATTTT.

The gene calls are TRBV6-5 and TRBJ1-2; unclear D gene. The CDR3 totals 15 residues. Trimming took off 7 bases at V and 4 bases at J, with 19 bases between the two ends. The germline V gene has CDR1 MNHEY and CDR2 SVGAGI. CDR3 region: CASTRTRETIYGYTF. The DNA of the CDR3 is TGTGCCAGCACGCGGACCCGCGAAACAATCTATGGCTACACCTTC.

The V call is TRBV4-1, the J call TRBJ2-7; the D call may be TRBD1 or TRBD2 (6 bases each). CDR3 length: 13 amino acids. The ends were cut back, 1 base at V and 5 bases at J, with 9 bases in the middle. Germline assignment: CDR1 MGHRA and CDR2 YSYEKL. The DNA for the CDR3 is TGCGCCAGCAGCCAAGGGAGGGGGGACGAGCAGTACTTC. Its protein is CASSQGRGDEQYF.

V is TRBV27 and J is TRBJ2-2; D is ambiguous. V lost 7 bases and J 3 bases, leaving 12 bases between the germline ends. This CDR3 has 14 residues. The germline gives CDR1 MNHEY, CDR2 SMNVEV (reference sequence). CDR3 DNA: TGTGCCAGCACCCCATCACGGGACACCGGGGAGCTGTTTTTT. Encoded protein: CASTPSRDTGELFF.

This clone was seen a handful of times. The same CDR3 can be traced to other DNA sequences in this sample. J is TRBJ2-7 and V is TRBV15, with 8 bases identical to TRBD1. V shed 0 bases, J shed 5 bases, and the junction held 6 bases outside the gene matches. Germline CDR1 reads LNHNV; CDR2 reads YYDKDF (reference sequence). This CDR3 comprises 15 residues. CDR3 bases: TGTGCCACCAGCAGAGACTTACAGGGGGTGGACGAGCAGTACTTC. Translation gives CATSRDLQGVDEQYF.

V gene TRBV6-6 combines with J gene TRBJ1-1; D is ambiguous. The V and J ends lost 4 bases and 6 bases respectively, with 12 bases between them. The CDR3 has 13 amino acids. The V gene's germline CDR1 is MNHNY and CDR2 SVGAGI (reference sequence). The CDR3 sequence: CASSFREGPEAFF. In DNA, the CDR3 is TGTGCCAGCAGTTTCCGGGAGGGCCCTGAAGCTTTCTTT.

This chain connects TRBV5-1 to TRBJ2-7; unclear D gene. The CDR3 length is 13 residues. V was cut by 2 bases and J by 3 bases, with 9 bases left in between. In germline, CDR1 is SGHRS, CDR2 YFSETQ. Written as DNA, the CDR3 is TGCGCCAGCAGCTTAATCCCGGACTACGAGCAGTACTTC. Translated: CASSLIPDYEQYF.

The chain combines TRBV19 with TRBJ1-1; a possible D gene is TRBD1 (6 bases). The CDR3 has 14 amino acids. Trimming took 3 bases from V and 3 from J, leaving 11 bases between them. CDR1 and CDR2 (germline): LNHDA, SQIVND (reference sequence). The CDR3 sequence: CASSISDSYTEAFF. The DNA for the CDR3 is TGTGCCAGTAGTATCTCGGACAGCTACACTGAAGCTTTCTTT.

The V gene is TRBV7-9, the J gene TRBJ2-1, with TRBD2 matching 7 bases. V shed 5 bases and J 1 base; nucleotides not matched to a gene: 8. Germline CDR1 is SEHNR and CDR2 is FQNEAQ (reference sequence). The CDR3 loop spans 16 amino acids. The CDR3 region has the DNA TGTGCCAGCAGCCAACCCTCGGGGGGATCCTACAATGAGCAGTTCTTC. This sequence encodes CASSQPSGGSYNEQFF.